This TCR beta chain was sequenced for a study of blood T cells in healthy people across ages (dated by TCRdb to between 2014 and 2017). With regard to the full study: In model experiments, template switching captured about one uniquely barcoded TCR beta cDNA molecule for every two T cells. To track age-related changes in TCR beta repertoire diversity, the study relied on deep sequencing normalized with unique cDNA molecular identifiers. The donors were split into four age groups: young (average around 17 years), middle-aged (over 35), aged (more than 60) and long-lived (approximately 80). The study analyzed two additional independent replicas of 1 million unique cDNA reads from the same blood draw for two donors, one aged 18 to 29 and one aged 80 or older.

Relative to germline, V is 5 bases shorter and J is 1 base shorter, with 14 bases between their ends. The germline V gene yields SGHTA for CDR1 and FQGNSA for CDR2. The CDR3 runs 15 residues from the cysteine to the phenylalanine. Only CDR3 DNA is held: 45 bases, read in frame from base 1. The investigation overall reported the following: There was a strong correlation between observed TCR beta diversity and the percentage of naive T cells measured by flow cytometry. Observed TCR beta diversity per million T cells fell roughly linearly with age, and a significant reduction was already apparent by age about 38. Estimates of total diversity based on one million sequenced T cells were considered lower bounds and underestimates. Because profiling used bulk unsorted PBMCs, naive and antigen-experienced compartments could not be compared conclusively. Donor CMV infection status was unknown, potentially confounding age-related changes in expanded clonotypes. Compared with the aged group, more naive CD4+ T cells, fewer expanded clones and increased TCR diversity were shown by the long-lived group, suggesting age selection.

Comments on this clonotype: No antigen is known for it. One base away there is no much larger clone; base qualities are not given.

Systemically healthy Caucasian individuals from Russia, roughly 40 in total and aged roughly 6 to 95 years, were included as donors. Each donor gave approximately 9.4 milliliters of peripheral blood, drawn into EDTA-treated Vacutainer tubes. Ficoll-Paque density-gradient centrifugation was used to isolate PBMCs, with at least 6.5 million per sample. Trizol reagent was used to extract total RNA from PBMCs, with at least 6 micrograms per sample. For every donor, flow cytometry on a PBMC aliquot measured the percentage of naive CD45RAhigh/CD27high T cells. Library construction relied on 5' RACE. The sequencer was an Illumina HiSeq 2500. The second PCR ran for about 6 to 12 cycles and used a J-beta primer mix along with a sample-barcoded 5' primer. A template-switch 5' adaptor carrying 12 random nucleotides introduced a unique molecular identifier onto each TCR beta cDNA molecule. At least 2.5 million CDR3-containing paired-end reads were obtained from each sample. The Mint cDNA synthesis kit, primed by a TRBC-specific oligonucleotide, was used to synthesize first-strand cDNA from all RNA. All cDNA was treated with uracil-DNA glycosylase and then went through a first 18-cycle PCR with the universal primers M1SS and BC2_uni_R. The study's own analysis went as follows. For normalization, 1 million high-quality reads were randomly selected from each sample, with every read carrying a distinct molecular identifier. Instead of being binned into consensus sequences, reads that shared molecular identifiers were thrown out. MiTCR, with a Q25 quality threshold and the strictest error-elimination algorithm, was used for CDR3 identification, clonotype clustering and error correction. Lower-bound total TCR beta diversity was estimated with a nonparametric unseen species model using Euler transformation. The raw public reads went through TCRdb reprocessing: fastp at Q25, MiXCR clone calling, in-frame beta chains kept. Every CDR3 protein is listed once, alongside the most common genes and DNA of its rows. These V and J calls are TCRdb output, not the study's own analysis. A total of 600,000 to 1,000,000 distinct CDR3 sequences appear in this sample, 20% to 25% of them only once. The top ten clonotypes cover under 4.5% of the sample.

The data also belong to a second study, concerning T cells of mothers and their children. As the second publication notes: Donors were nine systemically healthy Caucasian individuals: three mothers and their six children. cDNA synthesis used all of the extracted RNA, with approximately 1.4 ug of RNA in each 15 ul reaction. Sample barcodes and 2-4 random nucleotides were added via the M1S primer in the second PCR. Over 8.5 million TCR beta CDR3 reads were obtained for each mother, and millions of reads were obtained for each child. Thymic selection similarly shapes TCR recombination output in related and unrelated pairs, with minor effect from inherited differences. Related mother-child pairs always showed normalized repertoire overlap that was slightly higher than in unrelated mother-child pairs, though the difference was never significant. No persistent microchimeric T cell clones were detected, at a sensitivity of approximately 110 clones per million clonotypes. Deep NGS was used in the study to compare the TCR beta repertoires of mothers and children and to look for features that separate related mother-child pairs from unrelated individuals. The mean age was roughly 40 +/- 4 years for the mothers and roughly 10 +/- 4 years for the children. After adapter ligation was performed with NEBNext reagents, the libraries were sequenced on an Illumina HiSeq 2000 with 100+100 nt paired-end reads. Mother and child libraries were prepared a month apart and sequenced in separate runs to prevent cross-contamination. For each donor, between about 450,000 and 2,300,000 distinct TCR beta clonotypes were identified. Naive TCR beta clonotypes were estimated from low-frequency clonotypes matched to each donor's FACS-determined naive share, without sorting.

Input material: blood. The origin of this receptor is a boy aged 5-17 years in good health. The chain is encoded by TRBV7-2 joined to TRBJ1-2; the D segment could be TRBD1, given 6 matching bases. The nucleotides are TGTGCCAGCAGCCCTTGGGACACAGTTAACTATGGCTACACCTTC. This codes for CASSPWDTVNYGYTF.